This record concerns one T cell receptor (beta chain) sequence. Its antigen is still unknown. No clone much larger than this one lies a single base away; base qualities are absent. The immunoSEQ Assay was used to sequence TCR beta CDR3 regions from DNA. On the authors' methods: T cell density was computed as TCR beta template counts normalized to usable DNA estimated by amplifying housekeeping genes. Using the preseqR package, richness was estimated by extrapolating to 120,000 templates for tissue samples and 400,000 templates for PBMC samples. Clonality was taken to be one minus Pielou's evenness. Differential abundance testing on productive amino-acid clonotypes, with a minimum total count of 5 and an alpha of 0.1, was used to identify tissue-enriched TCRs. The Jaccard Index and the Morisita Overlap Index were used to measure how much the repertoires overlapped between compartments. GLIPH clustered TCR beta CDR3s with public tetramer-defined viral CDR3s; viral motifs required at least three viral sequences plus V-gene enrichment. The table was pulled from immuneACCESS by TCRdb, which kept in-frame rearrangements only. Such tables lose some clones; where checked, under half of the loss comes from unresolved V genes, and the rest has no known cause. V, J and clone size were drawn from that table, and D and trimming were deduced from the DNA. Recorded for this sample are 20,000 to 25,000 clones; about 90% of them occurred a single time. The ten largest account for less than 8.5% of the sample.

This entry belongs to a study of T cells in localized non-small cell lung cancer (dated by TCRdb to the early 2020s). For context, the study as a whole: The study analyzed T cell repertoires of 200 to 300 early-stage NSCLC patients, comparing tumors and uninvolved tumor-adjacent lungs. All 250 or so NSCLC patients in the cohort were treatment-naive and had localized lung tumors that were resected. The mean age of the NSCLC patients was about 64 years, with approximately 130 men and around 100 women. Results and caveats for the whole study, not just this receptor: The highest T cell clonality was observed in uninvolved tumor-adjacent lung, where clonality exceeded that of tumor, suggesting that antigenic responses were more focused in uninvolved tumor-adjacent lung. Longer overall survival was associated with higher T cell density in blood, whereas shorter survival was associated with higher clonality in adjacent lung. Because multi-region tumor sequencing was not performed, intratumor heterogeneity could not be ruled out. Of the top 100 tumor clones, a median of approximately 60 were detected in paired uninvolved adjacent lung; 28 were also among that lung's top 100. Because the study design was exploratory, TCR variables were selected using unadjusted p-values without false-discovery rate correction.

At diagnosis, tumor, uninvolved tumor-adjacent lung and peripheral blood were collected and then preserved as a mix of FFPE and fresh-frozen material. For TCR repertoire profiling, the blood samples were analyzed as peripheral blood mononuclear cells. The CDR1 and CDR2 encoded by the germline V gene are MNHNS and SASEGT. The cysteine opens and the phenylalanine closes a CDR3 of 14 amino acids. Only the CDR3 region is kept as DNA, spanning 42 bases read in frame from base 1. The germline V and J ends show losses of 2 bases and 10 bases respectively, and no gene match explains 2 bases of the junction.

The sequences come from peripheral blood, collected before any cancer treatment. This sequence uses TRBV6-1 and TRBJ2-1; TRBD2 lines up with 13 middle nucleotides. The sequence derives from an older male donor with stage I squamous cell lung carcinoma. The nucleotide sequence is TGTGCCAGCAGTGAAAGGACTAGCGGGGGAGAGCAGTTCTTC. This codes for CASSERTSGGEQFF.